The 17 T cell receptor beta chains in this list originate from one sample, sequenced in a study of blood T cell repertoires in COVID-19. Data came from immunoSEQ multiplex PCR; TCRdb stores just in-frame clones and leaves some out. The sample holds about 45,000 clones, roughly 87% seen once. Sequencing was performed on peripheral blood. These receptors all stem from an elderly woman with active COVID-19.

The chain carries TRBV7-2 and TRBJ1-3; 7 bases align to TRBD1. V was clipped by 5 bases and J by 0 bases; unmatched bases: 4. This CDR3 region has 15 residues. Germline V gives CDR1 SGHTA, CDR2 FQGNSA. The CDR3 DNA reads as TGTGCCAGCAGCCCCAGGGACAGCTCTGGAAACACCATATATTTT. This codes for CASSPRDSSGNTIYF.

This sequence joins TRBV29-1 and TRBJ1-1, with 7 nucleotides matching TRBD1. CDR3 length equals 16 residues. The germline V gene encodes CDR1 SQVTM and CDR2 ANQGSEA. V shed 4 bases, J shed 0 bases, and the junction held 11 bases outside the gene matches. As DNA, the CDR3 is TGCAGCGTTGGGGGCCCAGGGGGTACAATGAACACTGAAGCTTTCTTT. Amino acid sequence: CSVGGPGGTMNTEAFF.

This rearrangement joins TRBV6-2 or TRBV6-3 to TRBJ2-1; D is unresolved. Trimming pared 7 bases from V and 5 bases from J, leaving 12 bases between. Germline values: CDR1 MNHEY, CDR2 SVGEGT. CDR3 length: 13 residues. As DNA, the CDR3 is TGTGCCAGCAACCCGACTGCTAACAATGAGCAGTTCTTC. It is translated as CASNPTANNEQFF.

The rearrangement uses TRBV11-2 and TRBJ1-2, with 10 bases lining up with TRBD1. The CDR3 runs to 16 residues. CDR1 is SGHAT, CDR2 FQNNGV, per germline. V was pared by 4 bases and J by 1 base, with 6 bases of the junction left unmatched. CDR3 coding DNA: TGTGCCAGCAGCTCCCACCGGACAGGGGGTAACTATGGCTACACCTTC. Its translation: CASSSHRTGGNYGYTF.

V usage is TRBV2 and J usage is TRBJ2-7; D gene unclear. This CDR3 comprises 10 residues. Deletions cut 7 bases from V and 4 bases from J, with 5 bases between. Germline lookup yields CDR1 SNHLY and CDR2 FYNNEI. The CDR3 loop is CASIEYEQYF. DNA for the CDR3: TGTGCCAGCATCGAGTACGAGCAGTACTTC.

This clone showed up just once. V is TRBV9 and J is TRBJ1-2; D is unclear. This CDR3 comprises 17 residues. Germline values: CDR1 SGDLS, CDR2 YYNGEE. V was shortened by 5 bases and J by 4 bases, with 24 bases between the two germline ends. The CDR3 nucleotides read TGTGCCAGCAGTACCAGGTTAGGTCAGTCCCCCCCCTATGGCTACACCTTC. This translates into CASSTRLGQSPPYGYTF.

The rearrangement links TRBV30 to TRBJ1-3, with a tentative D call TRBD1 (6 bases). V lost 1 base and J 0 bases, leaving 7 bases between the germline ends. CDR3 length: 14 amino acids. CDR1 is GTSNPN, CDR2 SVGIG, per germline (reference sequence). CDR3 sequence reads: CAWSAGASGNTIYF. The DNA for the CDR3 is TGTGCCTGGAGTGCAGGGGCCTCTGGAAACACCATATATTTT.

This clone was recorded a few times. The rearrangement links TRBV11-2 to TRBJ1-1; D may be TRBD1 (5 bases). V lost 6 bases and J lost 4, with 9 bases in between. Germline CDR1 and CDR2: SGHAT and FQNNGV. There are 12 residues in the CDR3. CDR3 nucleotide sequence: TGTGCCAGCAGAGGGGTCGGCACTGAAGCTTTCTTT. Protein sequence: CASRGVGTEAFF.

The CDR3 here is CSVGLAGSSYEQYF. The CDR3 DNA sequence: TGCAGCGTTGGCTTGGCGGGGAGCTCCTACGAGCAGTACTTC. The genes are TRBV29-1 and TRBJ2-7, with TRBD2 as a possible D gene (6 bases). Deletions cut 4 bases from V and 0 bases from J, with 13 bases between. The CDR3 covers 14 residues. Germline V gene sequence: CDR1 SQVTM, CDR2 ANQGSEA.

As DNA, the CDR3 is TGTGCCAGCAGTTTAAAAATCAACAGGGCTGGCACCGGGGAGCTGTTTTTT. It is translated as CASSLKINRAGTGELFF. This chain connects TRBV28 to TRBJ2-2, with D possibly TRBD1 on 6 matching bases. The length of the CDR3 is 17 residues. V was cut by 2 bases and J by 4 bases, with 17 bases left in between. Germline V lookup: CDR1 MDHEN, CDR2 SYDVKM.

The genes are TRBV28 and TRBJ1-1; a possible D gene is TRBD1 (6 bases). The CDR3 is 14 amino acids. Trimming took 2 bases from V and 8 from J, leaving 15 bases between them. Germline CDR1 MDHEN, CDR2 SYDVKM. The CDR3 spells CASSLQQGRPEAFF. CDR3 in DNA: TGTGCCAGCAGTTTACAACAGGGTCGACCCGAAGCTTTCTTT.

This clone has a handful of counts. The chain is built from TRBV28 and TRBJ2-4; 8 nucleotides agree with TRBD1. The CDR3 length is 14 residues. Per the germline V gene, CDR1 is MDHEN and CDR2 is SYDVKM. With V trimmed by 5 bases and J by 8 bases, 8 bases remained unmatched. CDR3: CASSPWTGTHIQYF. The CDR3 DNA is TGTGCCAGCAGTCCCTGGACAGGGACACACATTCAGTACTTC. The entire variable domain, with the rest obtained from reference TRBV28 and TRBJ2-4, is as follows: DVKVTQSSRYLVKRTGEKVFLECVQDMDHENMFWYRQDPGLGLRLIYFSYDVKMKEKGDIPEGYSVSREKKERFSLILESASTNQTSMYLCASSPWTGTHIQYFGAGTRLSVL.

The J gene is TRBJ1-5, the V gene TRBV6-2 or TRBV6-3; D is uncertain. The CDR3 sequence is 14 residues long. Between the trimmed V and J ends, which lost 4 bases and 3 bases, there was a span of 10 bases. In germline, CDR1 is MNHEY, CDR2 SVGEGT. The CDR3 protein is CASSLAGINQPQHF. The CDR3 region has the DNA TGTGCCAGCAGTTTGGCGGGAATCAATCAGCCCCAGCATTTT.

The genes are TRBV7-2 and TRBJ2-3, with 8 bases lining up with TRBD2. The CDR3 totals 15 residues. Germline V gene lookup returns CDR1 SGHTA and CDR2 FQGNSA. The junction had 4 bases not matched to a gene; V was cut back by 1 base and J by 4 bases. The CDR3 here is CASSLVSGVPDTQYF. CDR3 sequence (DNA): TGTGCCAGCAGCTTAGTTAGCGGGGTCCCAGATACGCAGTATTTT. The whole variable domain, filled in from reference TRBV7-2 and TRBJ2-3, reads GAGVSQSPSNKVTEKGKDVELRCDPISGHTALYWYRQSLGQGLEFLIYFQGNSAPDKSGLPSDRFSAERTGGSVSTLTIQRTQQEDSAVYLCASSLVSGVPDTQYFGPGTRLTVL.

This sequence joins TRBV5-4 and TRBJ1-3; TRBD1 is a possible D gene (6 bases). The CDR3 runs to 16 residues. Germline V gene lookup returns CDR1 SGHNT and CDR2 YYREEE (reference sequence). V lost 0 bases to trimming and J lost 0 bases, with 10 bases between them. In DNA form, the CDR3 reads TGTGCCAGCAGCTTGGCCGGGACAATCTCTGGAAACACCATATATTTT. Protein sequence: CASSLAGTISGNTIYF.

The rearrangement joins TRBV5-1 to TRBJ2-2, with TRBD2 matching 12 bases. V lost 4 bases and J lost 8; bases outside the gene matches: 6. CDR1 is SGHRS, CDR2 YFSETQ, per germline. This CDR3 has 15 amino acids. CDR3 amino acids: CASSPRLAGAGELFF. CDR3 sequence (DNA): TGCGCCAGCAGCCCACGACTAGCGGGGGCGGGGGAGCTGTTTTTT.

This clone has just a few counts. The chain recombines TRBV18 with TRBJ2-2, with 11 bases identical to TRBD1. V shed 3 bases and J 4 bases; nucleotides not matched to a gene: 7. The CDR3 totals 17 residues. Germline V gives CDR1 KGHSH, CDR2 LQKENI. The CDR3 loop reads CASSPRTGGRSTGELFF. DNA for the CDR3: TGTGCCAGCTCACCTCGGACAGGGGGCAGGAGCACCGGGGAGCTGTTTTTT.